The 6 T cell receptor beta chains listed next were all sequenced from one sample in a study of T cells in Graves' hyperthyroidism and ophthalmopathy (dated by TCRdb to between 2019 and 2020). Library preparation employed multiplex PCR. The data were produced on an Illumina HiSeq 2000. The TCR beta CDR3 regions were amplified from RNA transcripts. A first-round RT-PCR of the TCR CDR3 used the HTBI primer set with the Qiagen OneStep RT-PCR kit. Using fastp trimming at Q25 and MiXCR clonotype assembly, TCRdb reanalyzed the public sequencing data and kept in-frame beta chains. Rows are combined by CDR3 protein, so each entry shows the most common genes and DNA. Here the sample has 300,000 to 400,000 distinct CDR3 sequences; less than 15% occur a single time. The top ten clones comprise 9.2% of the sample. The sequencing sample was made of blood. The source of these receptors is a woman between 18 and 30 years old with Graves' hyperthyroidism.

This clonotype turned up a few times. Sequence at one end of the junction differs from germline and may be a read error. The rearrangement links TRBV20-1 to TRBJ1-2; 7 bases align to TRBD1. This CDR3 is 16 amino acids long. The germline V gene has CDR1 DFQATT and CDR2 SNEGSKA (reference sequence). CDR3 sequence: CSAGESGTARIYGYTF. The CDR3 DNA sequence: TGCAGTGCTGGAGAAAGCGGGACAGCCAGGATTTATGGCTACACCTTC.

This clonotype was counted at least ten times. This rearrangement joins TRBV3-1 to TRBJ1-1; D is possibly TRBD1 (6 bases). V gave up 4 bases and J gave up 2 bases, with 11 bases separating them. CDR1 is LGHDT, CDR2 YNNKEL, per germline (reference sequence). The CDR3 spans 14 residues. The CDR3 reads CASSLGTSNTEAFF. As DNA, the CDR3 is TGTGCCAGCAGCCTGGGGACATCAAACACTGAAGCTTTCTTT.

In this sample, this clonotype turned up a few times. CDR3 residues: CASRRTPGNTIYF. The CDR3 coding sequence is TGTGCCAGCAGAAGGACACCTGGAAACACCATATATTTT. The gene calls are TRBV14 and TRBJ1-3, with a tentative D call TRBD1 (5 bases). CDR1 SGHDN and CDR2 FVKESK come from the germline V gene. The CDR3 contains 13 residues. Trimming removed 6 bases at V and 2 bases at J, with 8 bases between.

This clonotype was seen at least ten times. Here the CDR3 DNA reads TGTGCCAGCAGCTCCATGACGACTTTCAATCAGCCCCAGCATTTT. Its translation: CASSSMTTFNQPQHF. The chain employs TRBV5-6 and TRBJ1-5; D not resolved. This CDR3 region has 15 residues. Germline V gene sequence: CDR1 SGHDT, CDR2 YYEEEE. V was trimmed by 3 bases and J by 3 bases, leaving 13 bases between them.

The CDR3 reads CASDRGYGYTF. Here the CDR3 DNA reads TGTGCTAGTGACAGGGGCTATGGCTACACCTTC. The chain recombines TRBV12-5 with TRBJ1-2, with 7 positions matching TRBD1. Unmatched junction bases numbered 0, after V lost 7 bases and J lost 4 bases. Germline V gene sequence: CDR1 LGHNT, CDR2 FRNRAP. The CDR3 is 11 residues long.

This clonotype showed up many times. The chain couples TRBV2 to TRBJ1-2; no reliable D call. V lost 6 bases and J 11 bases, leaving 16 bases between the germline ends. Germline CDR1 SNHLY, CDR2 FYNNEI. The CDR3 is 12 amino acids. The CDR3 loop reads CASSADGQRYTF. In nucleotides, the CDR3 is TGTGCCAGCAGCGCAGACGGTCAGAGGTACACCTTC.